The clone carrying this TCR beta chain showed up many times. Its antigen remains unknown. Looked up from germline, CDR1 is SQVTM and CDR2 is ANQGSEA. Unmatched junction bases numbered 4, after V lost 7 bases and J lost 8 bases. The CDR3 has 12 amino acids. Using quantitative 5'-RACE with molecular barcodes, the authors made TCR beta libraries. TCRdb re-analysed the 5' RACE reads in MiXCR, keeping a single row per CDR3 protein. The top ten hold less than 0.65% of the sample, which has more than 650,000 distinct CDR3 sequences, over 9.5% seen once. The data originate from a study of CD8 T cells in ankylosing spondylitis. Findings and caveats of the study: Clones tied to disease were said to be significantly enriched in matched ankylosing spondylitis synovial fluid. In ankylosing spondylitis blood, a motif of about 8 highly homologous TCR beta variants appeared characteristic.

The source of this sequence is a male donor with ankylosing spondylitis. The gene calls are TRBV29-1 and TRBJ1-6, with 8 bases fitting TRBD1. Sequencing was carried out using blood, either unsorted or a sorted T cell fraction (not recorded which). CDR3 sequence: CSAGGIDSPLHF. CDR3 nucleotide sequence: TGCAGCGCAGGGGGCATTGATTCACCCCTCCACTTT.